The 5 T cell receptor beta chains given below trace back to one sample, sequenced in a study of OX40 agonist ivuxolimab in advanced cancers. This table comes from immunoSEQ multiplex PCR, and its TCRdb copy is limited to in-frame clones, with some not included. The sample comprises some 77,000 clones, approximately 90% of which are singletons, and 1.1% rests with the top ten. The sample consisted of CD4+ or CD8+ T cells sorted from blood, taken in a trial of the OX40 agonist ivuxolimab. The receptors shown here come from an adult with an advanced solid tumor such as melanoma, head and neck, liver or kidney cancer.

The V call is TRBV2, the J call TRBJ1-2; D unclear. V gave up 1 base and J gave up 8 bases, with 11 bases separating them. The germline V gene encodes CDR1 SNHLY and CDR2 FYNNEI. CDR3 length equals 13 residues. In nucleotides, the CDR3 is TGTGCCAGCAGTGAAGAAAACAGCCGGGGCTACACCTTC. Protein sequence: CASSEENSRGYTF.

The V gene is TRBV19, the J gene TRBJ2-6; D is undetermined. The germline V gene encodes CDR1 LNHDA and CDR2 SQIVND (reference sequence). CDR3 length: 16 amino acids. Trimming cost V 2 bases and J 3 bases, with 11 bases left between them. The DNA of the CDR3 is TGTGCCAGTAGTATATTTAAGGGTTATGGGGCCAACGTCCTGACTTTC. It translates to CASSIFKGYGANVLTF.

V and J are TRBV7-2 and TRBJ2-1, with TRBD2 matching 9 bases. The CDR3 runs to 15 residues. The germline V gene has CDR1 SGHTA and CDR2 FQGNSA. V shed 3 bases, J shed 5 bases, and the junction held 5 bases outside the gene matches. For the CDR3, the DNA is TGTGCCAGCAGCTTGGGACTAGCTTCGAACAATGAGCAGTTCTTC. This encodes CASSLGLASNNEQFF.

The chain has TRBV27 and TRBJ1-4, with a tentative D call TRBD1 (5 bases). This CDR3 is 15 amino acids long. Trimming took off 3 bases at V and 7 bases at J, with 15 bases between the two ends. The germline CDR1 and CDR2 sequences are MNHEY and SMNVEV (reference sequence). The CDR3 sequence: CASSLLGRAPEKLFF. In DNA, the CDR3 is TGTGCCAGCAGTTTGTTAGGCAGGGCTCCTGAAAAACTGTTTTTT.

The chain uses TRBV18 and TRBJ2-3; 8 nucleotides match TRBD1. V shed 6 bases, J shed 1 base, and the junction held 12 bases outside the gene matches. The CDR3 consists of 17 residues. Per germline, CDR1 KGHSH and CDR2 LQKENI. CDR3 bases: TGTGCCAGCTCTCAACGCGGACAGGGAGTAGGCACAGATACGCAGTATTTT. It yields the protein CASSQRGQGVGTDTQYF.